This is a list of T cell receptor beta chains from one sample in a study of blood T cell repertoires in COVID-19. The repertoire was sequenced with immunoSEQ multiplex PCR; TCRdb's copy has only in-frame clones and lacks some. The repertoire holds 300,000 to 350,000 clones, with over 75% as singletons. The specimen was PBMCs or T cells enriched from blood (not recorded which). The receptors stem from a man aged 25-40 years who had recovered from COVID-19. The CDR3 runs from the conserved cysteine through the conserved F or W. The D gene is left open where the match is weak. Rows give clone size only sometimes, using once, few, many, or a class for an expanded clone.

J gene,D gene,clone size,V gene,CDR3 protein,CDR3 DNA
TRBJ2-3,TRBD2,NA,TRBV7-2,CASSLSSGAGRNTQYF,TGTGCCAGCAGCTTGTCTAGCGGGGCTGGCAGGAATACGCAGTATTTT
TRBJ2-5,NA,few,TRBV5-1,CASSPGSTQETQYF,TGCGCCAGCTCCCCGGGGTCTACCCAAGAGACCCAGTACTTC
TRBJ1-1,TRBD1,NA,TRBV18,CASSPRQGAGTEAFF,TGTGCCAGCTCACCACGGCAGGGGGCCGGGACTGAAGCTTTCTTT
TRBJ1-4,NA,NA,TRBV5-1,CASRREKQNEKLFF,TGCGCCAGCAGACGTGAAAAACAGAATGAAAAACTGTTTTTT
TRBJ2-1,TRBD1,NA,TRBV14,CASSPLTGGFNEQFF,TGTGCCAGCAGCCCCCTCACAGGGGGTTTTAATGAGCAGTTCTTC
TRBJ2-7,NA,NA,TRBV25-1,CASSEQGEDKTYEQYF,TGTGCCAGCAGTGAACAGGGGGAGGATAAAACCTACGAGCAGTACTTC
TRBJ2-4,TRBD1,NA,TRBV5-1,CASSRHDRGSKNIQYF,TGCGCCAGCAGCAGGCACGACAGGGGGTCCAAAAACATTCAGTACTTC
TRBJ1-3,NA,NA,TRBV10-3,CATSSAPGAKTGNTIYF,TGTGCCACTTCCTCAGCTCCGGGAGCCAAAACTGGAAACACCATATATTTT
TRBJ1-6,TRBD1,NA,TRBV18,CASSPEDRELSPLHF,TGTGCCAGCTCACCTGAGGACAGGGAACTTTCACCCCTCCACTTT
TRBJ1-1,NA,NA,TRBV29-1,CSVVTGEAFF,TGCAGCGTTGTCACAGGGGAAGCTTTCTTT
TRBJ1-6,TRBD1,NA,TRBV7-8,CASSPKTTGKYNSPLHF,TGTGCCAGCAGCCCCAAGACGACAGGGAAATACAATTCACCCCTCCACTTT
TRBJ1-6,NA,NA,TRBV30,CAWRRGAEGLLSTRYNSPLHF,TGTGCCTGGAGACGGGGGGCAGAGGGCCTCCTCAGTACCCGCTATAATTCACCCCTCCACTTT
TRBJ2-7,TRBD1,NA,TRBV10-2,CASSEQGVTYEQYF,TGCGCCAGCAGTGAACAGGGGGTTACCTACGAGCAGTACTTC
TRBJ2-6,NA,few,TRBV19,CASSRGSGANVLTF,TGTGCCAGTAGTAGAGGATCTGGGGCCAACGTCCTGACTTTC
TRBJ2-1,NA,NA,TRBV21-1,CASSPPGTSGGANEQFF,TGTGCCAGCAGCCCCCCCGGGACTAGCGGGGGGGCCAATGAGCAGTTCTTC
TRBJ2-2,TRBD2,NA,TRBV2,CAWTSVNTGELFF,TGTGCCTGGACTAGCGTTAACACCGGGGAGCTGTTTTTT
TRBJ2-3,NA,NA,TRBV5-1,CASSFEGSDTQYF,TGCGCCAGCAGTTTCGAGGGCTCAGATACGCAGTATTTT
TRBJ1-1,TRBD1,NA,TRBV5-1,CASAGQGADTEAFF,TGCGCCAGCGCCGGGCAGGGGGCTGACACTGAAGCTTTCTTT
TRBJ1-1,NA,NA,TRBV12-3/TRBV12-4,CASGPYTEAFF,TGTGCCAGCGGCCCTTACACTGAAGCTTTCTTT
TRBJ1-1,NA,NA,TRBV18,CASSPRGNTEAFF,TGTGCCAGCTCACCCCGGGGGAACACTGAAGCTTTCTTT
TRBJ2-1,TRBD2,NA,TRBV5-1,CASSSTSGEYNEQFF,TGCGCCAGCAGCTCGACTAGCGGGGAATACAATGAGCAGTTCTTC
TRBJ1-2,TRBD1,NA,TRBV27,CASRSVTGLGGYTF,TGTGCCAGCAGGTCCGTGACAGGGTTGGGTGGCTACACCTTC